This is a list of T cell receptor beta chains from one sample in a study of blood T cell repertoires in COVID-19. The table came from immunoSEQ multiplex PCR; TCRdb's copy has only in-frame clones and leaves some out. The sample contains about 270,000 clones, approximately 86% of which appear only once. The specimen sequenced was PBMCs or T cells enriched from blood (not recorded which). These receptors were taken from a woman younger than 30 who had recovered from COVID-19. CDR3s include the opening cysteine and the closing phenylalanine or tryptophan. D genes are given only for firm matches. Only part of the rows carry a size: once, few, many, or a class if the clone is expanded.

NA	TRBD1	TRBV24-1	TRBJ2-5	CATSDLRTGGWETQYF	TGTGCCACCAGTGATCTACGTACAGGGGGTTGGGAGACCCAGTACTTC
NA	NA	TRBV10-3	TRBJ2-3	CAISSIARAGPSTPYF	TGTGCCATCAGTTCAATCGCCCGGGCGGGGCCGTCGACTCCGTATTTT
NA	NA	TRBV7-9	TRBJ2-7	CASSFGSGVRYEQYF	NA
NA	TRBD1	TRBV2	TRBJ1-5	CASTTDRGYEPQHF	TGTGCCAGCACCACGGACAGGGGTTATGAGCCCCAGCATTTT
NA	NA	TRBV30	TRBJ2-1	CAWSLGGELNEQFF	TGTGCCTGGAGTTTGGGCGGGGAACTCAATGAGCAGTTCTTC
NA	NA	TRBV27	TRBJ1-4	CASSLWGSGEKLFF	TGTGCCAGCAGTCTCTGGGGTAGCGGTGAAAAACTGTTTTTT
NA	TRBD2	TRBV7-3	TRBJ2-2	CASSLRGSGSNTGELFF	TGTGCCAGCAGCTTAAGGGGTAGCGGGTCCAACACCGGGGAGCTGTTTTTT
NA	TRBD2	TRBV5-1	TRBJ2-7	CASTRETGLTYEQYF	TGCGCCAGCACGCGGGAGACCGGCTTGACCTACGAGCAGTACTTC
NA	NA	TRBV28	TRBJ1-2	CASSFIDRQGGYTF	TGTGCCAGCAGTTTTATCGACAGGCAGGGAGGCTACACCTTC
few	TRBD1	TRBV7-9	TRBJ1-1	CASRAIQGTTEAFF	TGTGCCAGCAGGGCAATACAGGGGACCACTGAAGCTTTCTTT
NA	TRBD2	TRBV3-1/TRBV3-2	TRBJ2-1	CASSQEGRGQFF	TGTGCCAGCAGCCAAGAGGGGAGGGGGCAGTTCTTC
few	TRBD2	TRBV19	TRBJ2-7	CASSLGASGVYEQYF	TGTGCCAGTAGTCTTGGGGCTAGCGGGGTTTACGAGCAGTACTTC
few	NA	TRBV24-1	TRBJ2-1	CATSHSGTWYNEQFF	TGTGCCACCAGTCATTCGGGGACTTGGTACAATGAGCAGTTCTTC
NA	NA	TRBV11-3	TRBJ2-1	CASSLLVFNEQFF	TGTGCCAGCAGCCTCCTTGTATTCAATGAGCAGTTCTTC
NA	NA	TRBV18	TRBJ1-5	CASSPGRGRNQPQHF	TGTGCCAGCTCACCAGGCAGGGGTCGCAATCAGCCCCAGCATTTT
NA	TRBD2	TRBV3-1/TRBV3-2	TRBJ2-7	CASSQDVIGTSGSSYEQYF	TGTGCCAGCAGCCAAGACGTCATCGGGACTAGCGGAAGCTCCTACGAGCAGTACTTC
NA	NA	TRBV7-3	TRBJ2-1	CASSLIGYNEQFF	TGTGCCAGCAGTCTTATCGGCTACAATGAGCAGTTCTTC
once	NA	TRBV10-3	TRBJ2-7	CAISDRRSDVEQYF	TGTGCCATCAGTGACCGCAGATCCGATGTGGAGCAGTACTTC
medium-sized	TRBD1	TRBV10-3	TRBJ1-5	CAIGTGDSNQPQHF	TGTGCCATCGGGACAGGGGATAGCAATCAGCCCCAGCATTTT
NA	TRBD2	TRBV19	TRBJ2-1	CASKGSGLSSYNEQFF	TGTGCCAGTAAAGGTAGCGGGCTCAGCTCCTACAATGAGCAGTTCTTC
NA	NA	TRBV11-1	TRBJ2-1	CASSLIGMLNEQFF	TGTGCCAGCAGCTTAATCGGGATGTTAAATGAGCAGTTCTTC
NA	NA	TRBV4-1	TRBJ1-4	CASSPTGLGYELFF	TGCGCCAGCAGCCCGACGGGACTGGGCTACGAACTGTTTTTT
NA	TRBD1	TRBV4-3	TRBJ1-2	CASSRDRATGGYTF	TGCGCCAGCAGCCGGGACAGAGCCACTGGGGGCTACACCTTC
NA	NA	TRBV2	TRBJ1-5	CASRAGSGGNQPQHF	TGTGCCAGCAGAGCCGGATCAGGGGGCAATCAGCCCCAGCATTTT
few	NA	TRBV4-1	TRBJ2-2	CASSQDNTGELFF	TGCGCCAGCAGTCAGGATAACACCGGGGAGCTGTTTTTT
NA	TRBD1	TRBV7-9	TRBJ2-7	CASRTRQGGEQYF	TGTGCCAGCAGAACGAGACAGGGTGGTGAGCAGTACTTC
once	TRBD1	TRBV4-3	TRBJ1-4	CASSQDRLTGGSEKLFF	TGCGCCAGCAGCCAAGACCGACTAACAGGGGGGTCGGAAAAACTGTTTTTT
NA	NA	TRBV5-4	TRBJ2-3	CASSLLPETSTDTQYF	TGTGCCAGCAGCTTGCTTCCAGAAACCTCCACAGATACGCAGTATTTT
NA	NA	TRBV28	TRBJ2-3	CASSFSGGFLKLSTDTQYF	TGTGCCAGCAGTTTTAGTGGGGGCTTTCTCAAATTAAGCACAGATACGCAGTATTTT
NA	NA	TRBV14	TRBJ1-6	CASSQDQAGAGSPLHF	TGTGCCAGCAGCCAAGATCAAGCAGGCGCGGGATCACCCCTCCACTTT
NA	TRBD1	TRBV10-2	TRBJ1-1	CASSQGQASNTEAFF	TGCGCCAGCAGTCAGGGACAGGCCTCGAACACTGAAGCTTTCTTT
NA	TRBD2	TRBV5-1	TRBJ2-5	CASSLEGLAGGETQYF	TGCGCCAGCAGCTTGGAAGGGCTAGCGGGAGGAGAGACCCAGTACTTC
NA	NA	TRBV7-9	TRBJ2-7	CASSLGRDNHEQYF	TGTGCCAGCAGCTTAGGCCGGGACAACCACGAGCAGTACTTC
NA	NA	TRBV21-1	TRBJ1-1	CASSKIGFPGTRSFLNTEAFF	TGTGCCAGCAGCAAAATTGGTTTCCCCGGGACAAGGTCGTTTCTGAACACTGAAGCTTTCTTT
NA	NA	TRBV7-8	TRBJ2-2	CASSSRVGAAGELFF	TGTGCCAGCAGCTCTAGGGTAGGGGCGGCCGGGGAGCTGTTTTTT
NA	NA	TRBV7-9	TRBJ1-2	CASSLVGGQGYTF	TGTGCCAGCAGCTTAGTGGGGGGGCAAGGCTACACCTTC
NA	NA	TRBV7-9	TRBJ1-2	CASSLERFYGYTF	TGTGCCAGCAGCTTAGAGCGTTTCTATGGCTACACCTTC
NA	TRBD1	TRBV28	TRBJ1-5	CASNGDSFRNQPQHF	TGTGCCAGCAACGGGGACAGTTTTCGCAATCAGCCCCAGCATTTT
NA	TRBD1	TRBV6-5	TRBJ1-4	CASSPDRENEKLFF	TGTGCCAGCAGTCCCGACAGGGAGAATGAAAAACTGTTTTTT